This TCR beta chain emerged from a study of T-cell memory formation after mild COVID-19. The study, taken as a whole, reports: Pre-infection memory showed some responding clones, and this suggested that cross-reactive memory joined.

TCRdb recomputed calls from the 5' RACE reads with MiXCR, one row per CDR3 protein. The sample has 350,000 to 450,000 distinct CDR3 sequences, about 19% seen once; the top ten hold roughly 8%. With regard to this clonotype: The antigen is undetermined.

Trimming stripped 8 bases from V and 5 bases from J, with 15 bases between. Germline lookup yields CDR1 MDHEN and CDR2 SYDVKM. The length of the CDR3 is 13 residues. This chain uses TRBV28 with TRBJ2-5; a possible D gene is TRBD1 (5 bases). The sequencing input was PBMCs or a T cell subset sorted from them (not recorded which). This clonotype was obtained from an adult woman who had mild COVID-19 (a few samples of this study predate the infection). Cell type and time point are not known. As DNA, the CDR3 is TGTGCCAGCCTCTTAAGGGGTCTGGAGACCCAGTACTTC. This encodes CASLLRGLETQYF.